The 24 T cell receptor beta chains given below trace back to one sample, sequenced in a study of shared clonotypes between healthy human individuals. Only in-frame clones appear in the TCRdb table, and some are missing; sequencing was by immunoSEQ multiplex PCR. Of approximately 2,200,000 clones detected, about 93% appear once; the ten largest clones hold more than 1.5%. The naive CD8 fraction comprised CD45RO-negative cells positively selected for CCR7 and excluded terminally differentiated effector memory CD45RA+ cells. The sample taken for sequencing was naive CD8+ T cells from PBMCs. The receptors derive from a man between 18 and 35 years old in good health. Some clones in this sample may be carry-over from other donors' samples.

This clone came up once. The chain has TRBV18 and TRBJ1-1; possible D gene TRBD1, 5 bases. The CDR3 is 12 amino acids. Germline V lookup: CDR1 KGHSH, CDR2 LQKENI. The germline V and J ends were trimmed by 0 bases and 6 bases, with 5 bases remaining between them. In DNA, the CDR3 is TGTGCCAGCTCACCACCGGGGGCTGAAGCTTTCTTT. The encoded protein is CASSPPGAEAFF. Combining the CDR3 with reference TRBV18 and TRBJ1-1 gives the whole variable domain NAGVMQNPRHLVRRRGQEARLRCSPMKGHSHVYWYRQLPEEGLKFMVYLQKENIIDESGMPKERFSAEFPKEGPSILRIQQVVRGDSAAYFCASSPPGAEAFFGQGTRLTVV.

The chain is built from TRBV6-5 and TRBJ2-1, with 11 nucleotides matching TRBD2. Trimming took 6 bases from V and 4 from J; bases not matched to a gene: 5. The length of the CDR3 is 15 residues. Germline V gives CDR1 MNHEY, CDR2 SVGAGI. CDR3 in amino acids: CASRTLAGAYNEQFF. CDR3 nucleotides: TGTGCCAGCAGAACACTAGCGGGGGCATACAATGAGCAGTTCTTC.

The gene calls are TRBV14 and TRBJ2-1; D unclear. The ends were cut back, 2 bases at V and 10 bases at J, with 15 bases in the middle. The CDR3 runs to 14 residues. Germline lookup yields CDR1 SGHDN and CDR2 FVKESK. The CDR3 is CASSQIPKGLEQFF. CDR3 nucleotide sequence: TGTGCCAGCAGCCAAATACCGAAAGGGTTGGAGCAGTTCTTC.

This sequence joins TRBV7-9 and TRBJ1-2; D remains unclear. This CDR3 contains 15 residues. In germline, CDR1 is SEHNR, CDR2 FQNEAQ (reference sequence). V was cut by 1 base and J by 6 bases, with 15 bases left in between. Written as DNA, the CDR3 is TGTGCCAGCAGCTTAGTTAGCACCTCCCCGGATGGCTACACCTTC. It specifies CASSLVSTSPDGYTF.

The chain links TRBV19 to TRBJ1-5; 8 bases are shared with TRBD1. J gave up 3 bases and V 3 bases, and 4 bases lay outside the gene matches. Germline-derived CDR1 and CDR2 are LNHDA and SQIVND (reference sequence). CDR3 size: 15 residues. The CDR3 DNA reads TGTGCCAGTAGTATCCCAGGGGGCTTCAATCAGCCCCAGCATTTT. This gives the protein CASSIPGGFNQPQHF.

The chain uses TRBV11-2 and TRBJ2-1, with 9 bases fitting TRBD1. The CDR3 consists of 15 residues. Germline CDR1 is SGHAT and CDR2 is FQNNGV. Losses at the gene ends were 4 bases for V and 2 bases for J; bases not matched to a gene: 3. CDR3 sequence: CASSWDRETYNEQFF. The DNA of the CDR3 is TGTGCCAGCAGCTGGGACAGGGAGACCTACAATGAGCAGTTCTTC.

The rearrangement uses TRBV4-1 and TRBJ2-7; D is perhaps TRBD2 (5 bases). Germline CDR1 reads MGHRA; CDR2 reads YSYEKL. Trimming pared 3 bases from V and 7 bases from J, leaving 28 bases between. The CDR3 spans 18 residues. The chain's CDR3 is CASSHSRAIGSLTREQYF. The CDR3 region has the DNA TGCGCCAGCAGCCATTCCCGGGCCATAGGGAGCCTCACGCGTGAGCAGTACTTC.

The rearrangement uses TRBV4-1 and TRBJ2-7; tentative D call: TRBD1 (7 bases). The length of the CDR3 is 15 residues. V lost 3 bases, J lost 3 bases, and 15 bases lay in between. Germline V gene lookup returns CDR1 MGHRA and CDR2 YSYEKL. CDR3 DNA: TGCGCCAGCAGCCACCAGGGGGGTATGGGCTACGAGCAGTACTTC. This gives the protein CASSHQGGMGYEQYF.

The rearrangement links TRBV6-5 to TRBJ2-7, with D tentatively TRBD1 (5 bases). Germline assignment: CDR1 MNHEY and CDR2 SVGAGI. This CDR3 region has 13 residues. V was clipped by 4 bases and J by 4 bases, with 11 bases between them. For the CDR3, the DNA is TGTGCCAGCAGTTTCAGGGAAAGGTACGAGCAGTACTTC. It specifies CASSFRERYEQYF.

The rearrangement joins TRBV9 to TRBJ2-1; 10 nucleotides line up with TRBD2. The CDR3 sequence is 17 residues long. The V gene's germline CDR1 is SGDLS and CDR2 YYNGEE. The junction had 15 bases not matched to a gene; V was cut back by 5 bases and J by 7 bases. CDR3 in amino acids: CASRAIHLAGVKNEQFF. Here the CDR3 DNA reads TGTGCCAGCAGAGCCATCCATCTAGCGGGAGTAAAGAATGAGCAGTTCTTC.

The chain recombines TRBV15 with TRBJ1-2; D is unresolved. This CDR3 has 13 residues. Per germline, CDR1 LNHNV and CDR2 YYDKDF (reference sequence). Deletions cut 4 bases from V and 4 bases from J, with 10 bases between. The CDR3 is CATSKGLSYGYTF. The CDR3 DNA sequence: TGTGCCACCAGCAAGGGATTGAGCTATGGCTACACCTTC.

This clone was seen a handful of times. The chain is built from TRBV27 and TRBJ1-1; D perhaps matches TRBD1 (5 bases). The CDR3 loop spans 16 amino acids. Germline-derived CDR1 and CDR2 are MNHEY and SMNVEV (reference sequence). Trimming pared 4 bases from V and 4 bases from J, leaving 19 bases between. CDR3 residues: CASSSLHQGDGTEAFF. The CDR3 nucleotides are TGTGCCAGCAGTTCGCTCCATCAGGGTGATGGCACTGAAGCTTTCTTT.

The chain joins TRBV10-1 to TRBJ1-1, with D unclear. The V gene's germline CDR1 is WNHNN and CDR2 SYGVQD (reference sequence). The CDR3 runs 15 residues. Trimming shortened V by 1 base and J by 0 bases, and 9 bases separated the two germline ends. The CDR3 protein is CASSEWRTVNTEAFF. The CDR3 coding sequence is TGCGCCAGCAGTGAGTGGAGGACCGTGAACACTGAAGCTTTCTTT.

V and J are TRBV5-4 and TRBJ2-1; 12 positions match TRBD2. The J segment lost 8 bases and the V segment lost 3 bases, leaving 6 bases of the junction unmatched. Per germline, CDR1 SGHNT and CDR2 YYREEE (reference sequence). The CDR3 is 15 residues long. This CDR3 is CASSSTSGGLHEQFF. The CDR3, as DNA: TGTGCCAGCAGCTCGACTAGCGGGGGCCTACATGAGCAGTTCTTC.

The V and J genes are TRBV12-5 and TRBJ1-5; D remains ambiguous. This CDR3 is 15 amino acids long. The germline V gene encodes CDR1 LGHNT and CDR2 FRNRAP. V dropped 1 base and J dropped 6 bases, with 13 bases sitting between them. CDR3 coding DNA: TGTGCTAGTGGTTTGGAAGGACTTTCCCCTCAGCCCCAGCATTTT. It encodes CASGLEGLSPQPQHF.

The V and J genes are TRBV29-1 and TRBJ2-7; 7 positions agree with TRBD1. The CDR3 sequence is 14 residues long. V trimming: 6 bases; J trimming: 2 bases; junction bases outside the gene matches: 10. Germline loops: CDR1 SQVTM, CDR2 ANQGSEA. CDR3 amino acids: CSVQTGALPYEQYF. The CDR3 bases are TGCAGCGTACAAACAGGGGCCTTACCCTACGAGCAGTACTTC.

Of note for this clone: The junction departs from germline at one end; a sequencing error may be responsible. The chain employs TRBV28 and TRBJ2-4; D is possibly TRBD1 or TRBD2 (6 bases each). The CDR3 is 15 amino acids. Germline CDR1 reads MDHEN; CDR2 reads SYDVKM. Written as DNA, the CDR3 is TGTGCCAGCAGTTTTGGGGGCGGGGCCATAAACATTCAGTACTTC. Protein: CASSFGGGAINIQYF. The variable domain in full, with the rest retrieved from reference TRBV28 and TRBJ2-4, is DVKVTQSSRYLVKRTGEKVFLECVQDMDHENMFWYRQDPGLGLRLIYFSYDVKMKEKGDIPEGYSVSREKKERFSLILESASTNQTSMYLCASSFGGGAINIQYFGAGTRLSVL.

V is TRBV18 and J is TRBJ2-4; 8 nucleotides line up with TRBD1. This CDR3 is built from 14 residues. CDR1 and CDR2 from the germline V gene are KGHSH and LQKENI. V was clipped by 3 bases and J by 5 bases; unmatched bases: 3. DNA of the CDR3: TGTGCCAGCTCACCTGGACAGGGCGAAAACATTCAGTACTTC. It translates to CASSPGQGENIQYF. Complete variable domain (other parts from reference TRBV18 and TRBJ2-4): NAGVMQNPRHLVRRRGQEARLRCSPMKGHSHVYWYRQLPEEGLKFMVYLQKENIIDESGMPKERFSAEFPKEGPSILRIQQVVRGDSAAYFCASSPGQGENIQYFGAGTRLSVL.

V is TRBV28 and J is TRBJ2-7; no definite D call. CDR3 size: 14 residues. CDR1 is MDHEN and CDR2 is SYDVKM in the germline V gene. With 3 bases removed from V and 2 bases from J, the gap between germline ends came to 11 bases. The CDR3 bases are TGTGCCAGCAGTTTGGTGGGGTATGCCTACGAGCAGTACTTC. It encodes CASSLVGYAYEQYF.

V is TRBV6-1 and J is TRBJ2-3; D is ambiguous. CDR3 length equals 16 residues. Between the trimmed V and J ends, which lost 3 bases and 1 base, there was a span of 14 bases. Per the germline V gene, CDR1 is MNHNS and CDR2 is SASEGT. The CDR3: CASSDSGFIRTDTQYF. In DNA, the CDR3 is TGTGCCAGCAGTGATTCCGGGTTTATACGCACAGATACGCAGTATTTT.

The V call is TRBV19, the J call TRBJ1-5; D remains unclear. The germline V gene encodes CDR1 LNHDA and CDR2 SQIVND (reference sequence). This CDR3 spans 14 amino acids. V shed 3 bases and J shed 1 base, with 7 bases lying between them. CDR3 sequence reads: CASSMKGSNQPQHF. The CDR3, as DNA: TGTGCCAGTAGTATGAAAGGGAGCAATCAGCCCCAGCATTTT.

A note on this clone: This sample includes further DNA sequences coding for the same CDR3. This sequence joins TRBV29-1 and TRBJ2-7; TRBD1 aligns across 7 bases. Germline V gene lookup returns CDR1 SQVTM and CDR2 ANQGSEA. The CDR3 runs to 12 residues. The trim removed 7 bases at V and 2 bases at J, leaving 5 bases unmatched. CDR3 nucleotides: TGCAGCGCACGACAGGGCCCCTACGAGCAGTACTTC. Its protein product is CSARQGPYEQYF.

The chain recombines TRBV14 with TRBJ1-1; D is unresolved. The CDR3 contains 13 residues. Trimming shortened V by 0 bases and J by 8 bases, and 10 bases separated the two germline ends. Germline loops: CDR1 SGHDN, CDR2 FVKESK. Here the CDR3 DNA reads TGTGCCAGCAGCCAAGACCCCGGCCCGGAAGCTTTCTTT. It is translated as CASSQDPGPEAFF.

The chain joins TRBV7-6 to TRBJ2-3; no clear D gene. The germline CDR1 and CDR2 sequences are SGHVS and FNYEAQ. The CDR3 sequence is 13 residues long. Trimming removed 5 bases from V and 5 bases from J, with 11 bases in between. CDR3 sequence: CASSPQRGDTQYF. DNA for the CDR3: TGTGCCAGCAGCCCCCAACGAGGAGATACGCAGTATTTT.